This TCR beta chain was captured in a study of shared clonotypes between healthy human individuals. General study results and limits: Shared clonotypes: approximately 5% naive CD4, roughly 4% naive CD8, about 2.4% memory CD4, 0.4% to 0.5% memory CD8. It was the few donors that limited the genetic and exposure-history diversity represented.

On sorted subsets, replicate PCRs used 200 to 250 ng DNA, or about 33,000 T cell genomes. Generated by immunoSEQ multiplex PCR, the TCRdb table keeps only in-frame clones and is missing some. The table has over a million clones, about 96% seen once; the top ten hold over 1%. On this clone: No antigen is known for it.

The investigators split CD4+ cells into a CD45RA+ naive subset and a CD45RA-negative memory subset. CDR3 length: 16 amino acids. Germline V gene sequence: CDR1 SGHNT, CDR2 YYREEE (reference sequence). Trimming cost V 4 bases and J 2 bases; bases outside gene matches: 7. The clonotype originates from a young man in good health. The sample was naive CD4+ T cells sorted from blood. Indicated subset: CD45RA+ positively selected. The rearrangement uses TRBV5-4 and TRBJ2-7; 12 nucleotides line up with TRBD2. Here the CDR3 reads CASSPAPSGRAYEQYF. Written as DNA, the CDR3 is TGTGCCAGCAGCCCCGCTCCTAGCGGGAGGGCCTACGAGCAGTACTTC.